This TCR beta chain was found in a study of regulatory T cells. Sorting split CD4+ cells into CD25-high CD127-low Tregs and CD25-low CD127-high conventional T cells. Primers: 52 TRBV forward and 13 TRBJ reverse. Sequenced by immunoSEQ multiplex PCR; TCRdb stores in-frame clones only, minus some. The sample has about 5,700 clones; 80% to 90% are singletons. Study findings and constraints: Compared with controls, patient regulatory T-cell samples yielded roughly tenfold fewer unique productive reads. CD3G-deficient patients' regulatory T cells showed reduced Shannon diversity versus autologous conventional CD4+ and control regulatory cells.

As concerns this clone: Its cognate antigen is unknown.

This CDR3 is 13 amino acids long. From germline, CDR1 is MNHNS and CDR2 SASEGT. Trimming cost V 5 bases and J 5 bases, with 9 bases left between them. The sample taken for sequencing was CD4+ Tregs sorted from blood. The clonotype was recovered from a person under 35 with CD3G deficiency. J is TRBJ2-2 and V is TRBV6-1; no clear D. The chain's CDR3 is CASSSWKTGELFF. The CDR3 coding sequence is TGTGCCAGCAGTAGTTGGAAGACCGGGGAGCTGTTTTTT.